This entry lists 30 T cell receptor beta chains sequenced from one sample in a study of beta chain features in type 1 diabetes. Study-level results: Type 1 diabetes patients showed a moderate but significant shortening of TCRB CDR3s in all four CD4+ subsets.

Antigens for these TCRs are unknown. The authors reverse transcribed all of the isolated RNA, so sequencing captured expressed TCRB transcripts. Profiled with immunoSEQ multiplex PCR; TCRdb holds only in-frame clones, not every one. The sample consists of around 130,000 clones, around 10% of them appearing once. Material for sequencing was central memory CD4+ T cells from blood. The receptors stem from a man aged 30 to 45 with type 1 diabetes.

This clone has a count of ten or more. The chain carries TRBV15 and TRBJ2-7; TRBD1 matches at 7 bases. The CDR3 length is 15 residues. V gave up 3 bases and J gave up 0 bases; unmatched junction bases: 5. Germline V gene sequence: CDR1 LNHNV, CDR2 YYDKDF (reference sequence). In nucleotides, the CDR3 is TGTGCCACCAGCAGGTACCGGGACAGCTCCTACGAGCAGTACTTC. This gives the protein CATSRYRDSSYEQYF.

This chain connects TRBV5-1 to TRBJ1-4; TRBD1 aligns across 9 bases. Germline assignment: CDR1 SGHRS and CDR2 YFSETQ. The CDR3 length is 16 residues. The ends lost 0 bases at V and 6 bases at J; junction bases unmatched: 6. The DNA of the CDR3 is TGCGCCAGCAGCTTGGCCGGACAGGGGATGGATGAAAAACTGTTTTTT. It encodes CASSLAGQGMDEKLFF.

CDR3 nucleotides: TGCGCCAGCAGCAACGGGACAGGAAGCGCAGATACGCAGTATTTT. It translates to CASSNGTGSADTQYF. The rearrangement uses TRBV5-1 and TRBJ2-3, with TRBD1 matching 8 bases. This CDR3 has 15 residues. Germline CDR1 SGHRS, CDR2 YFSETQ. V dropped 4 bases and J dropped 4; count of bases not matched to a gene: 8.

This clone was seen a few times. V and J are TRBV6-5 and TRBJ2-7; D is perhaps TRBD2 (5 bases). Per germline, CDR1 MNHEY and CDR2 SVGAGI. This CDR3 comprises 15 residues. V lost 6 bases, J lost 3 bases, and 18 bases lay in between. The CDR3 reads CASRTAGPPFYEQYF. CDR3 nucleotide sequence: TGTGCCAGCAGAACCGCGGGTCCTCCTTTCTACGAGCAGTACTTC.

This clone has a handful of counts. This chain joins TRBV5-1 and TRBJ2-7; possibly TRBD2 for D (5 bases). This CDR3 contains 11 residues. Trimming cost V 0 bases and J 7 bases, with 5 bases left between them. Per germline, CDR1 SGHRS and CDR2 YFSETQ. This chain's CDR3 is CASSLGREQYF. CDR3 DNA: TGCGCCAGCAGCTTGGGGAGGGAGCAGTACTTC.

This clone was detected a few times. The chain uses TRBV2 and TRBJ1-3; tentatively, D is TRBD1 (6 bases). V was pared by 6 bases and J by 0 bases, with 9 bases between. Germline-derived CDR1 and CDR2 are SNHLY and FYNNEI. There are 14 residues in the CDR3. CDR3 sequence reads: CASSGTLSGNTIYF. CDR3 DNA: TGTGCCAGCAGCGGGACACTCTCTGGAAACACCATATATTTT. Together with reference TRBV2 and TRBJ1-3, the CDR3 gives the full variable domain: EPEVTQTPSHQVTQMGQEVILRCVPISNHLYFYWYRQILGQKVEFLVSFYNNEISEKSEIFDDQFSVERPDGSNFTLKIRSTKLEDSAMYFCASSGTLSGNTIYFGEGSWLTVV.

The chain carries TRBV9 and TRBJ1-5; TRBD1 aligns across 7 bases. Germline lookup yields CDR1 SGDLS and CDR2 YYNGEE. The CDR3 covers 15 residues. V was pared by 3 bases and J by 2 bases, with 5 bases of the junction left unmatched. The CDR3 protein is CASSDTGEGNQPQHF. The CDR3 nucleotides are TGTGCCAGCAGCGATACAGGGGAGGGCAATCAGCCCCAGCATTTT.

This clone was detected many times. This chain links TRBV7-2 with TRBJ2-3, with 9 bases matching TRBD2. The germline CDR1 and CDR2 sequences are SGHTA and FQGNSA. The CDR3 spans 13 residues. Trimming took 9 bases from V and 4 from J; bases not matched to a gene: 5. CDR3 coding DNA: TGTGCCAGTGGGCGGGGGGGCTCAGATACGCAGTATTTT. It translates to CASGRGGSDTQYF.

This clone was observed a few times. The V call is TRBV7-9, the J call TRBJ2-5; TRBD2 matches 8 bases. V dropped 4 bases and J dropped 1; count of bases not matched to a gene: 8. CDR3 length equals 16 residues. The germline V gene encodes CDR1 SEHNR and CDR2 FQNEAQ (reference sequence). The CDR3 nucleotides are TGTGCCAGCAGCTGGGGTCTAGCGGGTCTCCAAGAGACCCAGTACTTC. Amino acid sequence: CASSWGLAGLQETQYF.

This clone has a handful of counts. The sample has other DNA sequences that encode this CDR3 too. J is TRBJ2-3 and V is TRBV27; no clear D. V was trimmed by 3 bases and J by 4 bases, leaving 8 bases between them. The CDR3 length is 13 residues. CDR1 is MNHEY and CDR2 is SMNVEV in the germline V gene (reference sequence). CDR3 amino acids: CASSFLRADTQYF. CDR3 in DNA: TGTGCCAGCAGTTTTCTTCGGGCAGATACGCAGTATTTT.

Worth noting for this clone: Other DNA sequences in this specimen translate into the identical CDR3. The chain employs TRBV5-1 and TRBJ2-1; TRBD1 matches 9 bases. Unmatched junction bases numbered 6, after V lost 1 base and J lost 4 bases. This CDR3 region has 16 residues. Germline loops: CDR1 SGHRS, CDR2 YFSETQ. The CDR3 region has the DNA TGCGCCAGCAGCTTGAATGGACAGGGGTTATACAATGAGCAGTTCTTC. Encoded protein: CASSLNGQGLYNEQFF.

The chain has TRBV14 and TRBJ2-3; maybe TRBD2 (5 bases). CDR3 length equals 14 residues. V dropped 1 base and J dropped 4 bases, with 9 bases sitting between them. Germline CDR1 SGHDN, CDR2 FVKESK. The CDR3 sequence: CASSQGAAADTQYF. Here the CDR3 DNA reads TGTGCCAGCAGCCAAGGAGCGGCCGCAGATACGCAGTATTTT.

This clone has just a few counts. V is TRBV7-3 and J is TRBJ2-1; D may be TRBD2 (5 bases). The CDR3 contains 15 residues. V dropped 4 bases and J dropped 0 bases, with 10 bases sitting between them. The germline CDR1 and CDR2 sequences are SGHTA and FQGTGA. As DNA, the CDR3 is TGTGCCAGCAGCTCGGGGAAGAGCTCCTACAATGAGCAGTTCTTC. Protein product: CASSSGKSSYNEQFF.

This clone was picked up a small number of times. The chain recombines TRBV9 with TRBJ1-2; D is perhaps TRBD1 (5 bases). Germline values: CDR1 SGDLS, CDR2 YYNGEE. The CDR3 has 15 amino acids. V gave up 3 bases and J gave up 8 bases, with 20 bases separating them. This chain's CDR3 is CASSEGQQGSGGYTF. CDR3 coding DNA: TGTGCCAGCAGCGAGGGGCAGCAGGGCTCTGGCGGCTACACCTTC.

The V and J genes are TRBV19 and TRBJ1-2; TRBD1 matches 7 bases. Germline-derived CDR1 and CDR2 are LNHDA and SQIVND (reference sequence). The CDR3 length is 15 residues. Losses at the gene ends were 7 bases for V and 6 bases for J; bases not matched to a gene: 14. The CDR3 spells CASIPNRQGVNGYTF. The CDR3 DNA sequence: TGTGCCAGTATTCCCAACAGACAGGGAGTCAATGGCTACACCTTC.

The V call is TRBV30, the J call TRBJ1-6; 7 bases align to TRBD1. Germline V gene sequence: CDR1 GTSNPN, CDR2 SVGIG (reference sequence). The CDR3 runs to 14 residues. The J segment lost 6 bases and the V segment lost 6 bases, leaving 8 bases of the junction unmatched. The CDR3 is CACGTVGPNSPLHF. The CDR3 bases are TGTGCCTGCGGGACAGTCGGGCCTAATTCACCCCTCCACTTT.

The chain links TRBV6-5 to TRBJ1-2; D unresolved. CDR1 is MNHEY and CDR2 is SVGAGI in the germline V gene. The V gene lost 6 bases and the J gene lost 8 bases, with 19 bases spanning the gap. The CDR3 is 14 amino acids. The CDR3 loop is CASRVYEETGGYTF. The CDR3 bases are TGTGCCAGCAGAGTATACGAGGAGACGGGAGGCTACACCTTC.

V and J are TRBV18 and TRBJ1-6, with TRBD1 as a possible D gene (6 bases). Germline V gives CDR1 KGHSH, CDR2 LQKENI. This CDR3 contains 13 residues. V lost 5 bases, J lost 10 bases, and 12 bases lay in between. CDR3 sequence (DNA): TGTGCCAGCTCAGCAGGGGACCTCTCACCCCTCCACTTT. It codes for CASSAGDLSPLHF.

This clone was counted only a few times. This chain connects TRBV15 to TRBJ2-3, with a possible D match to TRBD1 (5 bases). V lost 6 bases, J lost 4 bases, and 11 bases lay in between. The CDR3 runs 13 residues. CDR1 and CDR2 (germline): LNHNV, YYDKDF (reference sequence). CDR3: CATSIIRADTQYF. DNA for the CDR3: TGTGCCACCAGTATCATCAGGGCAGATACGCAGTATTTT.

This clone came up many times. The V and J genes are TRBV4-3 and TRBJ2-7; TRBD2 aligns across 13 bases. V gave up 3 bases and J gave up 1 base; unmatched junction bases: 3. Germline CDR1 is LGHNA and CDR2 is YSLEER. CDR3 size: 16 residues. CDR3 sequence (DNA): TGCGCCAGCAGCCAGGGGACTAGCGGGGCTTCCTACGAGCAGTACTTC. This sequence encodes CASSQGTSGASYEQYF.

This clone was found a few times. The chain couples TRBV30 to TRBJ1-5, with D possibly TRBD1 on 6 matching bases. The CDR3 consists of 14 residues. V was shortened by 2 bases and J by 3 bases, with 11 bases between the two germline ends. Germline V lookup: CDR1 GTSNPN, CDR2 SVGIG (reference sequence). The CDR3 sequence: CAWSRGDNNQPQHF. The CDR3 DNA sequence: TGTGCCTGGAGTCGGGGGGACAACAATCAGCCCCAGCATTTT.

This clone was observed a few times. The chain joins TRBV4-1 to TRBJ2-5; the D gene is possibly TRBD1 (6 bases). Trimming removed 2 bases from V and 4 bases from J, with 14 bases in between. From germline, CDR1 is MGHRA and CDR2 YSYEKL. This CDR3 spans 15 amino acids. The CDR3 spells CASSQSPTGLETQYF. DNA of the CDR3: TGCGCCAGCAGCCAATCTCCTACAGGGTTAGAGACCCAGTACTTC.

This clone was seen more than once but under ten times. The chain is built from TRBV11-2 and TRBJ2-5; a possible D gene is TRBD2 (6 bases). The germline V gene encodes CDR1 SGHAT and CDR2 FQNNGV. V lost 6 bases, J lost 5 bases, and 19 bases lay in between. The CDR3 is 15 residues long. CDR3: CASRNPGVGLETQYF. As DNA, the CDR3 is TGTGCCAGCAGAAATCCGGGGGTCGGCCTGGAGACCCAGTACTTC.

This clone was found a few times. The chain links TRBV7-2 to TRBJ2-1; 11 nucleotides align to TRBD2. Trimming took 5 bases from V and 4 from J; bases not matched to a gene: 4. The CDR3 contains 15 residues. Germline V gene lookup returns CDR1 SGHTA and CDR2 FQGNSA. The CDR3 nucleotides read TGTGCCAGCAGCCAGACTAGCGGGGTGTACAATGAGCAGTTCTTC. Translating it yields CASSQTSGVYNEQFF.

This chain links TRBV2 with TRBJ2-1; TRBD2 matches 8 bases. From germline, CDR1 is SNHLY and CDR2 FYNNEI. The CDR3 sequence is 13 residues long. The V and J ends lost 8 bases and 6 bases, in that order; junction bases with no gene match: 6. This CDR3 is CASQTSARNEQFF. The DNA for the CDR3 is TGTGCCAGCCAGACTAGCGCTCGCAATGAGCAGTTCTTC.

The CDR3 DNA is TGTGCCATCAGTGAGTCGAAGACTAGCGGGGGTCAAGAGACCCAGTACTTC. It translates to CAISESKTSGGQETQYF. This chain joins TRBV10-3 and TRBJ2-5, with TRBD2 matching 12 bases. J gave up 2 bases and V 0 bases, and 4 bases lay outside the gene matches. Germline lookup yields CDR1 ENHRY and CDR2 SYGVKD. This CDR3 contains 17 residues.

The CDR3 nucleotides read TGTGCCAGCAGCTTAAGTTCTGGTAGGGGCTACAATGAGCAGTTCTTC. This encodes CASSLSSGRGYNEQFF. The chain joins TRBV7-9 to TRBJ2-1; a possible D gene is TRBD1 (5 bases). V was pared by 2 bases and J by 3 bases, with 14 bases between. CDR1 is SEHNR and CDR2 is FQNEAQ in the germline V gene (reference sequence). The CDR3 contains 16 residues. Together with reference TRBV7-9 and TRBJ2-1, the CDR3 gives the full variable domain: DTGVSQNPRHKITKRGQNVTFRCDPISEHNRLYWYRQTLGQGPEFLTYFQNEAQLEKSRLLSDRFSAERPKGSFSTLEIQRTEQGDSAMYLCASSLSSGRGYNEQFFGPGTRLTVL.

The chain is built from TRBV7-9 and TRBJ2-7; no clear D gene. Germline loops: CDR1 SEHNR, CDR2 FQNEAQ (reference sequence). V lost 1 base, J lost 7 bases, and 11 bases lay in between. CDR3 length equals 13 residues. The CDR3 loop reads CASSLGSPGEQYF. CDR3 in DNA: TGTGCCAGCAGCTTAGGGTCCCCCGGTGAGCAGTACTTC.

This chain connects TRBV9 to TRBJ1-5, with TRBD1 identical over 7 bases. CDR1 is SGDLS, CDR2 YYNGEE, per germline. The CDR3 totals 15 residues. The V gene end was trimmed by 4 bases and the J gene end by 6 bases; junction bases not matched to a gene: 10. The CDR3 sequence: CASSPWDSFGQPQHF. DNA of the CDR3: TGTGCCAGCAGCCCATGGGACAGCTTCGGTCAGCCCCAGCATTTT.

CDR3 sequence: CAWSRQGAYEQYF. Here the CDR3 DNA reads TGTGCCTGGAGTCGACAGGGGGCCTACGAGCAGTACTTC. This sequence joins TRBV30 and TRBJ2-7; 9 nucleotides align to TRBD1. The V and J ends lost 2 bases and 2 bases, in that order; junction bases with no gene match: 1. The germline V gene has CDR1 GTSNPN and CDR2 SVGIG (reference sequence). The CDR3 covers 13 residues.